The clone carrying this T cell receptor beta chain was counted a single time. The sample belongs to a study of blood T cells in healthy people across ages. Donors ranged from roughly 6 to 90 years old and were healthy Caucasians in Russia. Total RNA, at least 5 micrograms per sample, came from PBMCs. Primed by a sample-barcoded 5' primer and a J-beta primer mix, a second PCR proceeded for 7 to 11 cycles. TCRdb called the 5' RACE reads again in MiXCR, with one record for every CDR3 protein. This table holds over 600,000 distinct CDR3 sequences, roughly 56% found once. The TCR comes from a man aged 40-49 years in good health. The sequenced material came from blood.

As DNA, the CDR3 is TGTGCCAGCAGCTACCTCCTGGGGGGGGTCACTGAAGCTTTCTTT. This translates into CASSYLLGGVTEAFF. The chain is built from TRBV5-6 and TRBJ1-1; possibly TRBD1 for D (5 bases). CDR1 SGHDT and CDR2 YYEEEE come from the germline V gene. The V end was cut by 3 bases, the J end by 4 bases, with 16 bases between. The CDR3 has 15 residues.